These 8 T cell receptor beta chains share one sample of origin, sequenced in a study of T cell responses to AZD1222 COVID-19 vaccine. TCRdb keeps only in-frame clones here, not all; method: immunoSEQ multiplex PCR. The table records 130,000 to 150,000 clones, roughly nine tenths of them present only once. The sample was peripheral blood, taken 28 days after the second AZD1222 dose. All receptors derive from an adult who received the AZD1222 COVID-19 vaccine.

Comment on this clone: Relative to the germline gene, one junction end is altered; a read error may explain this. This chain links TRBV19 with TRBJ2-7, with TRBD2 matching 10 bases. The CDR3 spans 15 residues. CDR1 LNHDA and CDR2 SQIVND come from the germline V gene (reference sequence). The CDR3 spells CASRGGASGSGEQYF. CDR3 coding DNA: TGTGCAAGTAGAGGTGGGGCTAGCGGGAGTGGCGAGCAGTACTTC.

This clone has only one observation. CDR3 in amino acids: CASSQQGNQPQHF. Here the CDR3 DNA reads TGTGCCAGCAGCCAACAGGGGAATCAGCCCCAGCATTTT. The rearrangement uses TRBV7-9 and TRBJ1-5; 7 bases agree with TRBD1. Germline V gene sequence: CDR1 SEHNR, CDR2 FQNEAQ (reference sequence). Unmatched junction bases numbered 2, after V lost 5 bases and J lost 4 bases. CDR3 length: 13 amino acids.

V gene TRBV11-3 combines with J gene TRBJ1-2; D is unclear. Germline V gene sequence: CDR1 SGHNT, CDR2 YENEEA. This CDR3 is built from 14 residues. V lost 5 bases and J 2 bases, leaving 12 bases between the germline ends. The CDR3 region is CASSPRTGNYGYTF. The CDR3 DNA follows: TGTGCCAGCAGCCCCCGGACGGGGAACTATGGCTACACCTTC.

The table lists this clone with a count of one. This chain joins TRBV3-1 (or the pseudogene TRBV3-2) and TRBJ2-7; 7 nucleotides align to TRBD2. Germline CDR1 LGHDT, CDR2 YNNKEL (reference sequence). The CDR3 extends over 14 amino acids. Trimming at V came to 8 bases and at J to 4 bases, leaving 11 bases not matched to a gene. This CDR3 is CASARASGPYEQYF. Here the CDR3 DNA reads TGTGCCAGCGCCAGGGCTAGCGGACCTTACGAGCAGTACTTC.

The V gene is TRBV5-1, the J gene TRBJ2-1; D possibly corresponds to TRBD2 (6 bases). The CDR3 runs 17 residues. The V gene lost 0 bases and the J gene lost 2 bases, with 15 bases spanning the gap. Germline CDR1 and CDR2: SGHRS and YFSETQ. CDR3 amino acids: CASSLGLARVPYNEQFF. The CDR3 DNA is TGCGCCAGCAGCTTGGGGCTAGCGAGAGTTCCCTACAATGAGCAGTTCTTC.

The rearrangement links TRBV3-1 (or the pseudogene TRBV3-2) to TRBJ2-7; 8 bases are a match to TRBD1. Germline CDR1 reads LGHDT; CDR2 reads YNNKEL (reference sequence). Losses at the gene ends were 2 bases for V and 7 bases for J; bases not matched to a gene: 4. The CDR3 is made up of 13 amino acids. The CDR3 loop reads CASSQTNRGEQYF. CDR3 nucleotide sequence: TGTGCCAGCAGCCAAACTAACAGGGGGGAGCAGTACTTC.

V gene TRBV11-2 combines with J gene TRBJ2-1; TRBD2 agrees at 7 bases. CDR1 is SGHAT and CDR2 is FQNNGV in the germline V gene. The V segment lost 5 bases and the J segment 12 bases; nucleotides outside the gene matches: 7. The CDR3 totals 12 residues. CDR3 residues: CASSASGKGQFF. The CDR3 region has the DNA TGTGCCAGCAGCGCCAGCGGGAAGGGGCAGTTCTTC. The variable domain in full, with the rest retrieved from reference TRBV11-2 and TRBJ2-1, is EAGVAQSPRYKIIEKRQSVAFWCNPISGHATLYWYQQILGQGPKLLIQFQNNGVVDDSQLPKDRFSAERLKGVDSTLKIQPAKLEDSAVYLCASSASGKGQFFGPGTRLTVL.

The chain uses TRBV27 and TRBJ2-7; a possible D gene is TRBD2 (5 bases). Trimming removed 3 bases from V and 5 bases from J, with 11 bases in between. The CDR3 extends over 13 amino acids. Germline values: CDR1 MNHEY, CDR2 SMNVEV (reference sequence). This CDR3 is CASSFGGVDEQYF. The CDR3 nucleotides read TGTGCCAGCAGTTTTGGAGGAGTCGACGAGCAGTACTTC.